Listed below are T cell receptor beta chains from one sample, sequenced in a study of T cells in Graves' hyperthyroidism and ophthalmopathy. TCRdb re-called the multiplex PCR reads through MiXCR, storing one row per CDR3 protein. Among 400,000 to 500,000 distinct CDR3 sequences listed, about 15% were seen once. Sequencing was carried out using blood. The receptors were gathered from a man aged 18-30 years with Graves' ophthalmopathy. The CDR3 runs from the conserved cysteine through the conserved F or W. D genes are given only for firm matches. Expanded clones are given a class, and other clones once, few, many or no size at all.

CDR3 protein: CASSLGQSNEQFF
CDR3 DNA: TGTGCCAGCAGCTTAGGGCAAAGTAATGAGCAGTTCTTC
D gene: NA
clone size: NA
J gene: TRBJ2-1
V gene: TRBV2

CDR3 protein: CASSSTIQTYEQYF
CDR3 DNA: TGCGCCAGCAGCTCCACGATCCAAACTTACGAGCAGTACTTC
D gene: NA
clone size: once
J gene: TRBJ2-7
V gene: TRBV5-1

CDR3 protein: CASSARLIEQYF
CDR3 DNA: TGTGCCAGCAGCGCCCGGTTGATCGAGCAGTACTTC
D gene: NA
clone size: NA
J gene: TRBJ2-7
V gene: TRBV12-3/TRBV12-4

CDR3 protein: CASTLWGRDGNTEAFF
CDR3 DNA: TGTGCCAGCACCCTGTGGGGCCGGGACGGCAACACTGAAGCTTTCTTT
D gene: NA
clone size: many
J gene: TRBJ1-1
V gene: TRBV11-2

CDR3 protein: CASRPSGAAGDGEQFF
CDR3 DNA: TGTGCCAGCAGACCGAGCGGGGCAGCGGGAGACGGTGAGCAGTTCTTC
D gene: TRBD2
clone size: many
J gene: TRBJ2-1
V gene: TRBV11-2

CDR3 protein: CASSIGQGLRNIQYF
CDR3 DNA: TGTGCCAGTAGTATAGGACAGGGGCTAAGAAACATTCAGTACTTC
D gene: TRBD1
clone size: few
J gene: TRBJ2-4
V gene: TRBV19

CDR3 protein: CASSVRGPYTGELFF
CDR3 DNA: TGTGCCAGCAGTGTGCGGGGTCCCTACACCGGGGAGCTGTTTTTT
D gene: NA
clone size: many
J gene: TRBJ2-2
V gene: TRBV2

CDR3 protein: CAWKGTGLEAFF
CDR3 DNA: TGTGCCTGGAAAGGGACAGGGCTCGAAGCTTTCTTT
D gene: TRBD1
clone size: many
J gene: TRBJ1-1
V gene: TRBV30

CDR3 protein: CSVAQGTRYEQYF
CDR3 DNA: TGCAGCGTGGCCCAGGGAACGCGCTACGAGCAGTACTTC
D gene: NA
clone size: many
J gene: TRBJ2-7
V gene: TRBV29-1

CDR3 protein: CASSLDQDLSGELFF
CDR3 DNA: TGTGCCAGCAGCTTAGACCAGGATCTGTCCGGGGAGCTGTTTTTT
D gene: NA
clone size: many
J gene: TRBJ2-2
V gene: TRBV11-2

CDR3 protein: CASSLWAVSTDTQYF
CDR3 DNA: TGTGCCAGCAGTTTATGGGCAGTTAGCACAGATACGCAGTATTTT
D gene: NA
clone size: few
J gene: TRBJ2-3
V gene: TRBV27

CDR3 protein: CASSERSGSYNEQFF
CDR3 DNA: TGTGCCAGCAGTGAAAGGAGTGGCTCCTACAATGAGCAGTTCTTC
D gene: NA
clone size: many
J gene: TRBJ2-1
V gene: TRBV6-1

CDR3 protein: CASSLAMQGGEVNGETQYF
CDR3 DNA: TGCGCCAGCAGCTTGGCCATGCAGGGAGGTGAGGTCAATGGAGAGACCCAGTACTTC
D gene: NA
clone size: many
J gene: TRBJ2-5
V gene: TRBV5-1

CDR3 protein: CASMGGQVDEQYF
CDR3 DNA: TGTGCCAGCATGGGTGGACAGGTGGACGAGCAGTACTTC
D gene: TRBD1
clone size: many
J gene: TRBJ2-7
V gene: TRBV6-1

CDR3 protein: CASSELSGYNEQFF
CDR3 DNA: TGCGCCAGCAGTGAGTTATCAGGATACAATGAGCAGTTCTTC
D gene: NA
clone size: many
J gene: TRBJ2-1
V gene: TRBV10-1

CDR3 protein: CATSRPDTEAFF
CDR3 DNA: TGTGCCACCAGCAGACCCGACACTGAAGCTTTCTTT
D gene: NA
clone size: many
J gene: TRBJ1-1
V gene: TRBV15

CDR3 protein: CASQSTLDTGELFF
CDR3 DNA: TGTGCCAGCCAAAGCACCCTTGACACCGGGGAGCTGTTTTTT
D gene: NA
clone size: few
J gene: TRBJ2-2
V gene: TRBV13

CDR3 protein: CASSPTRMRGNEQFF
CDR3 DNA: TGCGCCAGCAGCCCTACTAGAATGAGGGGAAATGAGCAGTTCTTC
D gene: NA
clone size: many
J gene: TRBJ2-1
V gene: TRBV5-1

CDR3 protein: CASSITSGNSYEQYF
CDR3 DNA: TGTGCCAGTAGTATAACTAGCGGGAACTCCTACGAGCAGTACTTC
D gene: TRBD2
clone size: NA
J gene: TRBJ2-7
V gene: TRBV19

CDR3 protein: CASSLGFRTGTTGELFF
CDR3 DNA: TGTGCCAGCAGCTTAGGCTTCCGGACAGGGACCACCGGGGAGCTGTTTTTT
D gene: TRBD1
clone size: NA
J gene: TRBJ2-2
V gene: TRBV13

CDR3 protein: CASSDQAGGGNSPLHF
CDR3 DNA: TGTGCCAGCAGTGATCAGGCCGGGGGCGGTAATTCACCCCTCCACTTT
D gene: NA
clone size: many
J gene: TRBJ1-6
V gene: TRBV2

CDR3 protein: CASIFPGYDRQETQYF
CDR3 DNA: TGTGCCAGTATTTTCCCGGGATACGACAGGCAAGAGACCCAGTACTTC
D gene: NA
clone size: NA
J gene: TRBJ2-5
V gene: TRBV19

CDR3 protein: CASTNGGDGYTF
CDR3 DNA: TGTGCCAGCACCAACGGGGGAGATGGCTACACCTTC
D gene: NA
clone size: many
J gene: TRBJ1-2
V gene: TRBV12-3/TRBV12-4

CDR3 protein: CASRGTSAYNEQFF
CDR3 DNA: TGTGCCAGCAGGGGGACTAGCGCATACAATGAGCAGTTCTTC
D gene: TRBD2
clone size: many
J gene: TRBJ2-1
V gene: TRBV6-1

CDR3 protein: CASSLDSNSYNEQFF
CDR3 DNA: TGTGCCAGCAGCTTGGACTCCAATTCCTACAATGAGCAGTTCTTC
D gene: NA
clone size: NA
J gene: TRBJ2-1
V gene: TRBV11-2

CDR3 protein: CASSPTGAIQETQYF
CDR3 DNA: TGTGCCAGCAGCCCCACAGGGGCCATACAAGAGACCCAGTACTTC
D gene: TRBD1
clone size: many
J gene: TRBJ2-5
V gene: TRBV7-3

CDR3 protein: CASSLGTENSPLHF
CDR3 DNA: TGTGCCAGCAGCCTAGGGACGGAGAATTCACCCCTCCACTTT
D gene: NA
clone size: many
J gene: TRBJ1-6
V gene: TRBV3-1

CDR3 protein: CASSEGPGTNYGYTF
CDR3 DNA: TGTGCCAGCAGTGAAGGACCAGGGACTAACTATGGCTACACCTTC
D gene: NA
clone size: many
J gene: TRBJ1-2
V gene: TRBV2

CDR3 protein: CAISESLRGGSYEQYF
CDR3 DNA: TGTGCCATCAGTGAGTCCTTAAGGGGTGGAAGCTACGAGCAGTACTTC
D gene: NA
clone size: few
J gene: TRBJ2-7
V gene: TRBV10-3